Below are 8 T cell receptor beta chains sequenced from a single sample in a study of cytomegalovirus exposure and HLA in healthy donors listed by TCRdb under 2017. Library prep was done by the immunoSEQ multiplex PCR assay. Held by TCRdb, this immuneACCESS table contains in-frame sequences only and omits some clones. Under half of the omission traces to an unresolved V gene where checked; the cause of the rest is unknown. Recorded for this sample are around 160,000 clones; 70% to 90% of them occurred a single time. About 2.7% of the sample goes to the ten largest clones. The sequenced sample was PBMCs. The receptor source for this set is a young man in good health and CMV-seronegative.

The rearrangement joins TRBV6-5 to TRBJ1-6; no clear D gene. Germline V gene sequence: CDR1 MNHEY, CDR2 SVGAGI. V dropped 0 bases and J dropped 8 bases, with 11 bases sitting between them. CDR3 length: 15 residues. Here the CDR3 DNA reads TGTGCCAGCAGTTACTCGAATGTGAGGGATTCACCCCTCCACTTT. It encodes CASSYSNVRDSPLHF.

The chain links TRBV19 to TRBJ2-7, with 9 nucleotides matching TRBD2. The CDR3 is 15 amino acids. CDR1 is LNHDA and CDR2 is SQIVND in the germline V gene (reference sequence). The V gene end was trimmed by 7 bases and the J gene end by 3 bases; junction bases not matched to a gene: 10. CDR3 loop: CASTHSGGPYYEQYV. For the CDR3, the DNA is TGTGCCAGTACCCATAGCGGGGGCCCGTACTACGAGCAGTACGTC.

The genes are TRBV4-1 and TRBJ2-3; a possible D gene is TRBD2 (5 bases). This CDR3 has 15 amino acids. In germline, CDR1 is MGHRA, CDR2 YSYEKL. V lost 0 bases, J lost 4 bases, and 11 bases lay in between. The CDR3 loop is CASSQDRGSSDTQYF. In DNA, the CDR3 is TGCGCCAGCAGCCAAGATCGCGGGTCGTCAGATACGCAGTATTTT.

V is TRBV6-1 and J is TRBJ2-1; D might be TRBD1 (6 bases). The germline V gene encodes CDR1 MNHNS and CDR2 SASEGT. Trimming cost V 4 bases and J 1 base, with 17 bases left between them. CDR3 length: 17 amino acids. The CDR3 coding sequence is TGTGCCAGCAGTGGAGTCCGGGACAAGCGATCCTACAATGAGCAGTTCTTC. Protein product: CASSGVRDKRSYNEQFF.

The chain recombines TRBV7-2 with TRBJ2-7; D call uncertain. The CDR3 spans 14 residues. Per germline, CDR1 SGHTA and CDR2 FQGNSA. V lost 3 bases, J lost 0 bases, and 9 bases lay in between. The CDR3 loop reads CASSLRQTSYEQYF. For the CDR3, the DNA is TGTGCCAGCAGCTTGCGGCAGACCTCCTACGAGCAGTACTTC.

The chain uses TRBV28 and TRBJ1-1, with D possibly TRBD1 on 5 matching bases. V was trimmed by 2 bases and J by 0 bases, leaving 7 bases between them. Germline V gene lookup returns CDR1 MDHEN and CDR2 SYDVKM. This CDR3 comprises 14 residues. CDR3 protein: CASSLRTLNTEAFF. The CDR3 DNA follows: TGTGCCAGCAGTTTACGGACACTGAACACTGAAGCTTTCTTT.

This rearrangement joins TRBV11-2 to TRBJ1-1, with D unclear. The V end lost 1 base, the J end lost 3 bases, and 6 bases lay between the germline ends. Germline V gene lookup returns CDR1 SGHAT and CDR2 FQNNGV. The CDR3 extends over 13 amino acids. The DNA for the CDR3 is TGTGCCAGCAGCTTAGCCTCGGACACTGAAGCTTTCTTT. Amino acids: CASSLASDTEAFF.

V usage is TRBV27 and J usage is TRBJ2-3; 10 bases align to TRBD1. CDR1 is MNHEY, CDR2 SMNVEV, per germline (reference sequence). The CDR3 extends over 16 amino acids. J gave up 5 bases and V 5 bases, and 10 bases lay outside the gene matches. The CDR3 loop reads CASSPRDRGLGDTQYF. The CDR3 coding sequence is TGTGCCAGCAGTCCTCGAGACAGGGGGCTGGGAGATACGCAGTATTTT.